The source of this T cell receptor beta chain is a study of monozygotic twins with inflammatory bowel disease. From its re-call of the 5' RACE reads, TCRdb lists each CDR3 protein once, without DNA. The specimen's table records roughly 200,000 distinct CDR3 sequences. CDR3 length equals 14 residues. This receptor was obtained from a human donor with ulcerative colitis or Crohn's disease, or a healthy co-twin of an affected twin (not recorded which). V usage is TRBV12-3 or TRBV12-4 and J usage is TRBJ1-6; as DNA is missing, the TRBD1 call by TCRdb cannot be tested. What was sequenced was blood. CDR3 sequence: CASSPGWYNSPLHF.